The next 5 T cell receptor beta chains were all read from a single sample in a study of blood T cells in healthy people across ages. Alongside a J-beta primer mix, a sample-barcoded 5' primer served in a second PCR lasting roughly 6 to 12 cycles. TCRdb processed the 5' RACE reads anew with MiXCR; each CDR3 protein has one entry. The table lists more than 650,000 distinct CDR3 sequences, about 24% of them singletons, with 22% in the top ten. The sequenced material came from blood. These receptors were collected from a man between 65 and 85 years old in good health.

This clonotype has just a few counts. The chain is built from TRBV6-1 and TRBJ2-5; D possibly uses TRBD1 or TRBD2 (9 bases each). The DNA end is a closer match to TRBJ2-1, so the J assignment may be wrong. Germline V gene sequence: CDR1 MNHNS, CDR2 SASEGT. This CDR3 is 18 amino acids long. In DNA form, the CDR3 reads TGTGCCAGCAATCCGGGACAGGGTATAGCGGGGGTCTACAATGAGCAGTTCTTC. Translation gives CASNPGQGIAGVYNEQFF.

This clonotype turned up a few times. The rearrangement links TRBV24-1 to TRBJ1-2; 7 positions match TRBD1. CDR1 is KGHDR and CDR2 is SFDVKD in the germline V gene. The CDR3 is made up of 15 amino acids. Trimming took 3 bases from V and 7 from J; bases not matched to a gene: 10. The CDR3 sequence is CATSDRATGRVGYTF. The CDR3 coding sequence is TGTGCCACCAGTGATCGTGCGACAGGGCGGGTTGGCTACACCTTC.

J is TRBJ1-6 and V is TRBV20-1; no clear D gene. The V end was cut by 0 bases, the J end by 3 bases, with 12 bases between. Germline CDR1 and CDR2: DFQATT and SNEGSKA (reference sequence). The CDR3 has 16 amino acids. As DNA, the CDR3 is TGCAGTGCTAGAGATGCAGCCAACAGCTATAATTCACCCCTCCACTTT. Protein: CSARDAANSYNSPLHF.

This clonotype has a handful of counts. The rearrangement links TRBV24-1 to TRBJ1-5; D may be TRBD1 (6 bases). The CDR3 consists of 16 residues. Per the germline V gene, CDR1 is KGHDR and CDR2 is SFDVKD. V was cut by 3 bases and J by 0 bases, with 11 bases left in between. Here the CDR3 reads CATSDTDRNSNQPQHF. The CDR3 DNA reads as TGTGCCACCAGTGATACGGACAGAAATAGCAATCAGCCCCAGCATTTT.

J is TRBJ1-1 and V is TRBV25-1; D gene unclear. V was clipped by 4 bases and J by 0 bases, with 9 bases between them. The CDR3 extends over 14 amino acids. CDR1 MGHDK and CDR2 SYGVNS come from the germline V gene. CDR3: CASSGGVMNTEAFF. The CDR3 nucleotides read TGTGCCAGCAGTGGGGGAGTTATGAACACTGAAGCTTTCTTT.